These T cell receptor beta chains were read from a single sample in a study of T cell responses to AZD1222 COVID-19 vaccine. TCRdb's table, derived via immunoSEQ multiplex PCR, lists solely in-frame clones and lacks some. Of around 99,000 clones in the sample, 70% to 90% were seen once. The sequencing here drew on peripheral blood, taken 28 days after the second AZD1222 dose. The origin of the receptors is an adult who received the AZD1222 COVID-19 vaccine. CDR3s include the opening cysteine and the closing phenylalanine or tryptophan. Each record gives: V gene, clone size, D gene, J gene, CDR3 protein, CDR3 DNA. The D gene is left open where the match is weak. Clone size is given for some rows only: seen once, a few or many times, or a class if the clone is expanded.

>TRBV3-1/TRBV3-2|once|TRBD2|TRBJ2-7
CASSHGTSGGGSYEQYF
TGTGCCAGCAGCCACGGGACTAGCGGGGGGGGCTCCTACGAGCAGTACTTC
>TRBV10-3|NA|NA|TRBJ1-5
CAISGAGGDQPQHF
TGTGCCATCAGTGGGGCGGGTGGAGATCAGCCCCAGCATTTT
>TRBV6-5|NA|TRBD1|TRBJ1-3
CASRFGQGSGNTIYF
TGTGCCAGCAGATTCGGACAGGGGTCTGGAAACACCATATATTTT
>TRBV5-1|NA|NA|TRBJ1-1
CASSLGGTVNTEAFF
TGCGCCAGCAGCTTAGGGGGGACGGTGAACACTGAAGCTTTCTTT
>TRBV15|NA|TRBD1|TRBJ1-5
CATSRETGGRQPQHF
TGTGCCACCAGCAGGGAGACAGGGGGCAGGCAGCCCCAGCATTTT
>TRBV5-8|NA|NA|TRBJ2-7
CASSFPQGSYEQYF
TGTGCCAGCAGCTTTCCACAGGGCTCCTACGAGCAGTACTTC
>TRBV3-1/TRBV3-2|NA|NA|TRBJ1-2
CASSQGNSGRNGYTF
TGTGCCAGCAGCCAAGGGAATTCAGGGCGAAATGGCTACACCTTC
>TRBV27|NA|TRBD2|TRBJ2-7
CASSLLAGAYEQYF
TGTGCCAGCAGTCTACTAGCGGGGGCCTACGAGCAGTACTTC
>TRBV7-9|NA|TRBD2|TRBJ2-7
CASSLTSGSSSYEQYF
TGTGCCAGCAGTTTGACTAGCGGGTCTTCCTCCTACGAGCAGTACTTC
>TRBV12-3/TRBV12-4|NA|TRBD1|TRBJ1-2
CASSKTGPLGYTF
TGTGCCAGCAGTAAGACAGGGCCCCTTGGCTACACCTTC
>TRBV4-2|NA|NA|TRBJ1-1
CASSQVVRGRTPEAFF
TGTGCCAGCAGCCAAGTAGTTCGGGGGCGGACCCCTGAAGCTTTCTTT
>TRBV21-1|NA|NA|TRBJ1-4
CASSKSVGRVGEKLFF
TGTGCCAGCAGCAAATCCGTCGGCAGGGTTGGCGAAAAACTGTTTTTT
>TRBV7-9|NA|NA|TRBJ1-6
CASKPSAPGLNNSPLHF
TGTGCCAGCAAACCCTCGGCCCCGGGTCTTAACAATTCACCCCTCCACTTT
>TRBV19|NA|NA|TRBJ2-2
CASLKDRELFF
TGTGCCTCATTAAAGGACAGGGAGCTGTTTTTT
>TRBV7-2|NA|TRBD2|TRBJ2-2
CASKPSGGLRITGELFF
TGTGCCAGCAAGCCTAGCGGGGGTCTTAGGATCACCGGGGAGCTGTTTTTT
>TRBV18|NA|NA|TRBJ2-7
CASSLYRYGYEQYF
TGTGCCAGCTCACTCTACAGGTACGGCTACGAGCAGTACTTC
>TRBV28|NA|NA|TRBJ1-1
CASSLYLGRINTEAFF
TGTGCCAGCAGTTTATACCTGGGACGGATAAACACTGAAGCTTTCTTT
>TRBV5-1|NA|TRBD1|TRBJ1-3
CASSPDRAGNTIYF
TGCGCCAGCAGCCCCGACAGGGCTGGAAACACCATATATTTT
>TRBV7-8|NA|NA|TRBJ1-4
CASSLAAGDEKLFF
TGTGCCAGCAGCTTGGCAGCGGGGGATGAAAAACTGTTTTTT
>TRBV30|NA|NA|TRBJ1-6
CAWSNERTASPLHF
TGTGCCTGGAGTAACGAGAGGACGGCTTCACCCCTCCACTTT
>TRBV7-8|NA|NA|TRBJ1-1
CASSLSGRATEAFF
TGTGCCAGCAGCTTATCCGGACGGGCCACTGAAGCTTTCTTT
>TRBV7-6|NA|NA|TRBJ2-5
CASSGGRETQYF
TGTGCCAGCAGCGGAGGGCGAGAGACCCAGTACTTC
>TRBV7-2|few|NA|TRBJ1-2
CASSTGIYGYTF
TGTGCCAGCAGCACGGGTATCTATGGCTACACCTTC
>TRBV7-9|NA|NA|TRBJ1-1
CASSLGSWKVNTEAFF
TGTGCCAGCAGCTTAGGTTCGTGGAAGGTTAACACTGAAGCTTTCTTT
>TRBV27|NA|NA|TRBJ2-7
CASRDLGPSGWYF
TGTGCCAGCAGGGACTTGGGCCCATCGGGATGGTACTTC
>TRBV7-9|NA|TRBD1|TRBJ2-7
CASSSLDRGPYEQYF
TGTGCCAGCAGCTCACTTGACAGGGGGCCCTACGAGCAGTACTTC
>TRBV24-1|NA|NA|TRBJ2-3
CATSDSGRTPDTQYF
TGTGCCACCAGTGATTCGGGACGGACCCCAGATACGCAGTATTTT
>TRBV7-2|few|NA|TRBJ1-2
CASSSWTGNYGYTF
TGTGCCAGCAGCTCCTGGACCGGAAACTATGGCTACACCTTC
>TRBV10-2|NA|TRBD2|TRBJ2-1
CASKPGLAGFKQFF
TGCGCCAGCAAACCGGGACTAGCGGGGTTTAAGCAGTTCTTC
>TRBV2|once|NA|TRBJ2-7
CASSPISYEQYF
TGTGCCAGCAGCCCAATCTCCTACGAGCAGTACTTC
>TRBV18|NA|TRBD1|TRBJ1-3
CASSPPTGGSGNTIYF
TGTGCCAGCTCACCACCAACAGGGGGCTCTGGAAACACCATATATTTT
>TRBV6-1|NA|NA|TRBJ1-1
CASSDWGPAEAFF
TGTGCCAGCAGTGATTGGGGACCCGCGGAAGCTTTCTTT
>TRBV4-3|NA|NA|TRBJ1-4
CASSPQATTNEKLFF
TGCGCCAGCAGTCCCCAAGCAACAACTAATGAAAAACTGTTTTTT
>TRBV7-9|NA|NA|TRBJ2-7
CASSFDLGPYEQYF
TGTGCCAGCAGCTTCGACCTAGGGCCGTACGAGCAGTACTTC
>TRBV30|NA|NA|TRBJ1-4
CAWSRATAINEKLFF
TGTGCCTGGAGTAGGGCGACGGCTATTAATGAAAAACTGTTTTTT